This passage covers 29 T cell receptor beta chains from one sample sequenced in a study of shared clonotypes between healthy human individuals. Some clones are missing from TCRdb's copy, which holds only in-frame ones; the method was immunoSEQ multiplex PCR. Seen here are about 2 million clones, roughly 94% observed once, and the top ten hold more than 0.1%. Sequences were obtained from naive CD4+ T cells sorted from blood. The subset was: CD45RA+ positively selected. The receptors were sampled from a man aged 18-30 years in good health.

The genes are TRBV7-8 and TRBJ1-3; D is unclear. CDR1 is SGHVS, CDR2 FQNEAQ, per germline. The CDR3 consists of 14 residues. V was clipped by 2 bases and J by 0 bases, with 5 bases between them. This chain's CDR3 is CASSLSLSGNTIYF. The CDR3 bases are TGTGCCAGCAGCTTAAGTCTCTCTGGAAACACCATATATTTT. The whole variable domain, filled in from reference TRBV7-8 and TRBJ1-3, reads GAGVSQSPRYKVAKRGQDVALRCDPISGHVSLFWYQQALGQGPEFLTYFQNEAQLDKSGLPSDRFFAERPEGSVSTLKIQRTQQEDSAVYLCASSLSLSGNTIYFGEGSWLTVV.

J is TRBJ1-5 and V is TRBV5-5, with D perhaps matching TRBD1 (5 bases). V lost 0 bases and J lost 6, with 7 bases in between. The CDR3 sequence is 13 residues long. In germline, CDR1 is SGHKS, CDR2 YYEKEE (reference sequence). Here the CDR3 DNA reads TGTGCCAGCAGCTTGGACGGGACTCAGCCCCAGCATTTT. The encoded protein is CASSLDGTQPQHF.

The gene calls are TRBV6-1 and TRBJ1-1, with TRBD1 as a possible D gene (5 bases). V shed 0 bases and J shed 7 bases, with 9 bases lying between them. CDR1 is MNHNS and CDR2 is SASEGT in the germline V gene. The CDR3 loop spans 13 amino acids. The CDR3 protein is CASSEARGIEAFF. The CDR3 coding sequence is TGTGCCAGCAGTGAAGCGCGGGGGATTGAAGCTTTCTTT.

The rearrangement joins TRBV18 to TRBJ2-2, with a weak D call TRBD1 (6 bases). The length of the CDR3 is 13 residues. V was pared by 4 bases and J by 7 bases, with 10 bases between. CDR1 KGHSH and CDR2 LQKENI come from the germline V gene. CDR3 in DNA: TGTGCCAGCTCACACAGGGTTGTCGGGGAGCTGTTTTTT. Translated: CASSHRVVGELFF.

This clone occurred a few times. This chain uses TRBV30 with TRBJ1-1; TRBD1 aligns across 7 bases. Per the germline V gene, CDR1 is GTSNPN and CDR2 is SVGIG (reference sequence). J gave up 0 bases and V 2 bases, and 3 bases lay outside the gene matches. The CDR3 consists of 14 residues. DNA for the CDR3: TGTGCCTGGAGTTACAGGGGAGTGAACACTGAAGCTTTCTTT. Protein: CAWSYRGVNTEAFF.

J is TRBJ1-4 and V is TRBV30, with D perhaps matching TRBD1 (6 bases). This CDR3 comprises 15 residues. Germline values: CDR1 GTSNPN, CDR2 SVGIG (reference sequence). Trimming removed 2 bases from V and 6 bases from J, with 16 bases in between. This CDR3 reads CAWSPGGRYYEKLFF. The CDR3 DNA reads as TGTGCCTGGAGTCCCGGGGGCAGGTACTATGAAAAACTGTTTTTT.

The chain is built from TRBV6-5 and TRBJ2-7, with D unresolved. The length of the CDR3 is 16 residues. Per germline, CDR1 MNHEY and CDR2 SVGAGI. V was pared by 0 bases and J by 2 bases, with 14 bases between. CDR3 region: CASSYSRANHPYEQYF. In DNA, the CDR3 is TGTGCCAGCAGTTACTCGCGCGCCAACCACCCCTACGAGCAGTACTTC.

The V gene is TRBV5-1, the J gene TRBJ2-5, with D possibly being TRBD1 (6 bases). CDR1 SGHRS and CDR2 YFSETQ come from the germline V gene. Trimming pared 5 bases from V and 2 bases from J, leaving 16 bases between. The CDR3 is 15 amino acids. The CDR3 bases are TGCGCCAGCAGTAATACAGGGATGGGACAAGAGACCCAGTACTTC. Translation: CASSNTGMGQETQYF.

The rearrangement joins TRBV20-1 to TRBJ2-2, with D hard to call. Trimming cost V 3 bases and J 6 bases, with 5 bases left between them. The germline gives CDR1 DFQATT, CDR2 SNEGSKA (reference sequence). The CDR3 is 11 residues long. The CDR3 loop is CSASRSGELFF. The DNA of the CDR3 is TGCAGTGCTAGTAGGTCCGGGGAGCTGTTTTTT.

The gene calls are TRBV19 and TRBJ2-4; tentative D call: TRBD1 (6 bases). Germline CDR1 reads LNHDA; CDR2 reads SQIVND (reference sequence). V gave up 5 bases and J gave up 5 bases, with 10 bases separating them. There are 13 residues in the CDR3. CDR3 DNA sequence: TGTGCCAGTAGTTTGAGACAGGAAAACATTCAGTACTTC. As protein: CASSLRQENIQYF. The entire variable domain, with the rest obtained from reference TRBV19 and TRBJ2-4, is as follows: DGGITQSPKYLFRKEGQNVTLSCEQNLNHDAMYWYRQDPGQGLRLIYYSQIVNDFQKGDIAEGYSVSREKKESFPLTVTSAQKNPTAFYLCASSLRQENIQYFGAGTRLSVL.

The chain combines TRBV4-3 with TRBJ1-1; a possible D gene is TRBD1 (5 bases). CDR3 length: 15 residues. Germline CDR1 reads LGHNA; CDR2 reads YSLEER. V was clipped by 0 bases and J by 1 base, with 9 bases between them. Here the CDR3 reads CASSQDGRANTEAFF. The DNA of the CDR3 is TGCGCCAGCAGCCAAGACGGCAGGGCGAACACTGAAGCTTTCTTT.

The chain couples TRBV7-2 to TRBJ2-3, with unresolved D. CDR3 length equals 13 residues. CDR1 SGHTA and CDR2 FQGNSA come from the germline V gene. V was cut by 1 base and J by 8 bases, with 10 bases left in between. The CDR3 sequence: CASSLGVDPTQYF. The CDR3 region has the DNA TGTGCCAGCAGCTTAGGAGTAGACCCTACGCAGTATTTT.

The V gene is TRBV4-1, the J gene TRBJ2-7, with 7 bases lining up with TRBD2. CDR3 length: 16 amino acids. Unmatched junction bases numbered 11, after V lost 6 bases and J lost 0 bases. Germline V CDR1 and CDR2: MGHRA, YSYEKL. CDR3 sequence: CASSSGRGGPSYEQYF. CDR3 DNA: TGCGCCAGCAGTTCGGGGAGGGGCGGGCCCTCCTACGAGCAGTACTTC.

The rearrangement uses TRBV6-1 and TRBJ1-1; D gene ambiguous. Germline CDR1 reads MNHNS; CDR2 reads SASEGT. V shed 5 bases and J shed 1 base, with 8 bases lying between them. CDR3 length: 13 amino acids. As DNA, the CDR3 is TGTGCCAGCAGTATAAGTAAGAACACTGAAGCTTTCTTT. Translated, it gives CASSISKNTEAFF.

The gene calls are TRBV2 and TRBJ2-3, with D possibly being TRBD2 (5 bases). The length of the CDR3 is 11 residues. The V gene lost 3 bases and the J gene lost 9 bases, with 7 bases spanning the gap. CDR1 and CDR2 from the germline V gene are SNHLY and FYNNEI. CDR3: CASSEGRTQYF. In DNA, the CDR3 is TGTGCCAGCAGTGAGGGGAGAACGCAGTATTTT.

This chain uses TRBV6-1 with TRBJ1-5; a possible D gene is TRBD1 (5 bases). There are 17 residues in the CDR3. V was shortened by 0 bases and J by 7 bases, with 19 bases between the two germline ends. Germline-derived CDR1 and CDR2 are MNHNS and SASEGT. Here the CDR3 reads CASSEALMSGLRQPQHF. CDR3 bases: TGTGCCAGCAGTGAAGCGCTGATGTCAGGGTTGCGACAGCCCCAGCATTTT.

This chain uses TRBV10-3 with TRBJ1-4; no reliable D call. Germline values: CDR1 ENHRY, CDR2 SYGVKD. The CDR3 runs to 14 residues. Trimming cost V 5 bases and J 4 bases, with 11 bases left between them. DNA for the CDR3: TGTGCCATCAGTCCTTCGGGGAATAATGAAAAACTGTTTTTT. Translating it yields CAISPSGNNEKLFF.

In its sample, this clone was seen once. This chain joins TRBV30 and TRBJ1-4; D may be TRBD1 (5 bases). There are 15 residues in the CDR3. CDR1 and CDR2 from the germline V gene are GTSNPN and SVGIG (reference sequence). V dropped 3 bases and J dropped 3 bases, with 14 bases sitting between them. This chain's CDR3 is CAWSRPGQPNEKLFF. CDR3 sequence (DNA): TGTGCCTGGAGCCGACCGGGGCAGCCTAATGAAAAACTGTTTTTT.

The chain couples TRBV5-5 to TRBJ2-7; D gene unclear. There are 13 residues in the CDR3. Per germline, CDR1 SGHKS and CDR2 YYEKEE (reference sequence). The ends were cut back, 1 base at V and 3 bases at J, with 8 bases in the middle. The CDR3 here is CASSLSSGYEQYF. CDR3 coding DNA: TGTGCCAGCAGCTTGAGTTCAGGCTACGAGCAGTACTTC.

The chain employs TRBV4-3 and TRBJ2-2; D gene unclear. The CDR3 sequence is 15 residues long. Deletions cut 0 bases from V and 3 bases from J, with 8 bases between. Germline V gene lookup returns CDR1 LGHNA and CDR2 YSLEER. The CDR3 protein is CASSQEARHTGELFF. CDR3 DNA sequence: TGCGCCAGCAGCCAAGAAGCTAGGCACACCGGGGAGCTGTTTTTT.

In DNA form, the CDR3 reads TGTGCCACCAACCATGGCCCACGACAGGGCGGTCACGGGGAGCTGTTTTTT. Protein: CATNHGPRQGGHGELFF. V and J are TRBV27 and TRBJ2-2; 7 nucleotides agree with TRBD1. CDR3 length equals 17 residues. Germline V gives CDR1 MNHEY, CDR2 SMNVEV (reference sequence). Trimming removed 10 bases from V and 7 bases from J; junction bases left unmatched: 21.

V is TRBV4-1 and J is TRBJ1-5, with a possible D match to TRBD1 (6 bases). The CDR3 runs 16 residues. The ends were cut back, 0 bases at V and 4 bases at J, with 13 bases in the middle. Germline V gene data show CDR1 as MGHRA and CDR2 as YSYEKL. The CDR3 is CASSQDVGGYNQPQHF. The DNA for the CDR3 is TGCGCCAGCAGCCAAGATGTGGGGGGCTATAATCAGCCCCAGCATTTT.

V is TRBV5-1 and J is TRBJ2-7, with D possibly being TRBD2 (6 bases). Per the germline V gene, CDR1 is SGHRS and CDR2 is YFSETQ. The CDR3 length is 14 residues. Trimming took off 7 bases at V and 0 bases at J, with 14 bases between the two ends. The CDR3 DNA reads as TGCGCCAGCGGGGGTGGCGGGATCTCCTACGAGCAGTACTTC. It specifies CASGGGGISYEQYF.

This chain links TRBV28 with TRBJ1-6; a weak D match, TRBD1 (5 bases). CDR1 is MDHEN and CDR2 is SYDVKM in the germline V gene. The V end lost 4 bases, the J end lost 0 bases, and 7 bases lay between the germline ends. The CDR3 extends over 15 amino acids. The CDR3 loop is CASSSDSSYNSPLHF. CDR3 coding DNA: TGTGCCAGCAGTTCTGACAGCTCCTATAATTCACCCCTCCACTTT.

The chain uses TRBV5-1 and TRBJ2-1; TRBD2 might be the D (5 bases). Germline-derived CDR1 and CDR2 are SGHRS and YFSETQ. With 2 bases removed from V and 8 bases from J, the gap between germline ends came to 11 bases. The CDR3 is 13 residues long. CDR3 sequence: CASSFDYLDEQFF. The CDR3 region has the DNA TGCGCCAGCAGCTTCGACTACCTCGATGAGCAGTTCTTC. The full variable domain, rest sourced from reference TRBV5-1 and TRBJ2-1, is KAGVTQTPRYLIKTRGQQVTLSCSPISGHRSVSWYQQTPGQGLQFLFEYFSETQRNKGNFPGRFSGRQFSNSRSEMNVSTLELGDSALYLCASSFDYLDEQFFGPGTRLTVL.

A remark on this clone: Distinct nucleotide sequences in the sample also encode this CDR3. V is TRBV30 and J is TRBJ2-3; D remains unclear. The germline V gene has CDR1 GTSNPN and CDR2 SVGIG (reference sequence). This CDR3 has 11 residues. With 0 bases removed from V and 4 bases from J, the gap between germline ends came to 2 bases. In DNA form, the CDR3 reads TGTGCCTGGAGTGTGTCAGATACGCAGTATTTT. It yields the protein CAWSVSDTQYF.

The chain has TRBV10-2 and TRBJ1-4; D remains ambiguous. Germline lookup yields CDR1 WSHSY and CDR2 SAAADI. The CDR3 is 13 amino acids. V lost 3 bases to trimming and J lost 8 bases, with 10 bases between them. As DNA, the CDR3 is TGCGCCAGCAGTGAAGTAGGGTACGAAAAACTGTTTTTT. This gives the protein CASSEVGYEKLFF.

Points on this clone: Other DNA sequences within the sample encode an identical CDR3. The chain employs TRBV11-2 and TRBJ2-1, with 10 bases aligning to TRBD2. The CDR3 is 15 amino acids. The germline CDR1 and CDR2 sequences are SGHAT and FQNNGV. V was pared by 3 bases and J by 5 bases, with 4 bases of the junction left unmatched. The CDR3 region has the DNA TGTGCCAGCAGCTTGGGAGCGGGAGGGAACAATGAGCAGTTCTTC. Residues: CASSLGAGGNNEQFF. The full variable domain, completed using reference TRBV11-2 and TRBJ2-1, is EAGVAQSPRYKIIEKRQSVAFWCNPISGHATLYWYQQILGQGPKLLIQFQNNGVVDDSQLPKDRFSAERLKGVDSTLKIQPAKLEDSAVYLCASSLGAGGNNEQFFGPGTRLTVL.

The chain is built from TRBV19 and TRBJ2-3, with TRBD1 matching over 8 bases. CDR1 is LNHDA and CDR2 is SQIVND in the germline V gene (reference sequence). The CDR3 spans 15 residues. Unmatched junction bases numbered 5, after V lost 3 bases and J lost 3 bases. CDR3 protein: CASSIQGAFTDTQYF. The CDR3 bases are TGTGCCAGTAGTATTCAGGGGGCTTTTACAGATACGCAGTATTTT.